Included here is one T cell receptor beta chain sequence, with context. Antigen specificity is unknown. It was negative isolation that provided the CD8+ and CD4+ T cells, whereas TEMRA cells were enriched by FACS. The data are from a study of CD8 T cells in Susac syndrome. Overall study: The sequenced Susac syndrome patients comprised five or six with active disease and roughly eight in remission. Study-level results: Peak Susac CD8+ clonal expansion occurred in TEMRA cells and active patients.

The CDR3 has 14 amino acids. V lost 7 bases, J lost 8 bases, and 5 bases stayed unmatched. The germline gives CDR1 MNHEY, CDR2 SVGAGI. RNA, at roughly 0.5 to 1 ug, was reverse transcribed with random hexamers. TCR beta CDR3 was amplified by immunoSEQ multiplex PCR. This amplification extended across 54 Vbeta and 13 Jbeta segments. A single record per CDR3 protein comes from TCRdb applying MiXCR to the immunoSEQ multiplex PCR reads. The table lists 75,000 to 95,000 distinct CDR3 sequences, 80% to 95% of them singletons. The source of this sequence is a human donor with Susac syndrome. Sequencing was performed on CD8+ T cells from PBMCs. This sequence joins TRBV6-5 and TRBJ2-2; TRBD2 matches at 12 bases. CDR3 region: CASTGLAGGGELFF. The CDR3, as DNA: TGTGCCAGCACGGGACTAGCGGGTGGGGGGGAGCTGTTTTTT.